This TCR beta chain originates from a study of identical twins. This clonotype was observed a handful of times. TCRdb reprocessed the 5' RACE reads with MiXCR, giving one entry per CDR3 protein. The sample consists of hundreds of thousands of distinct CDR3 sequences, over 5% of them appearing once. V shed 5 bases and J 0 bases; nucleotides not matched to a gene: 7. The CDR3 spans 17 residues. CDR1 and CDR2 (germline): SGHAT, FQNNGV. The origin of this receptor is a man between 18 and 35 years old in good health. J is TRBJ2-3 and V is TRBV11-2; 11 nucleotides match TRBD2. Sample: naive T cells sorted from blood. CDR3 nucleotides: TGTGCCAGCAGCCCGGCCGGGACTAGCGGAAGCACAGATACGCAGTATTTT. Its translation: CASSPAGTSGSTDTQYF.